These T cell receptor beta chains were read from a single sample in a study of shared clonotypes between healthy human individuals. Repertoires were generated with immunoSEQ multiplex PCR, while TCRdb's copy carries only in-frame clones and drops some. The sample has hundreds of thousands of clones, less than 96% seen once. The sequenced material came from naive CD4+ T cells sorted from blood. These receptors were collected from a woman in her thirties in good health. Both conserved end residues are part of each CDR3. The D gene is left open where the match is weak. Only part of the rows carry a size: once, few, many, or a class if the clone is expanded.

D gene: .; J gene: TRBJ2-3; CDR3 length: 14; clone size: .; V gene: TRBV28; CDR3 protein: CATSRPTLTDTQYF; CDR3 DNA: TGTGCCACCTCGCGCCCCACCCTCACAGATACGCAGTATTTT
D gene: .; J gene: TRBJ2-3; CDR3 length: 16; clone size: .; V gene: TRBV9; CDR3 protein: CASSVALALSTDTQYF; CDR3 DNA: TGTGCCAGCAGCGTAGCTCTGGCGCTGAGCACAGATACGCAGTATTTT
D gene: .; J gene: TRBJ2-7; CDR3 length: 15; clone size: .; V gene: TRBV2; CDR3 protein: CASSGWGPLLSEQYF; CDR3 DNA: TGTGCCAGCAGTGGGTGGGGCCCCCTCTTGAGCGAGCAGTACTTC
D gene: .; J gene: TRBJ2-5; CDR3 length: 15; clone size: .; V gene: TRBV27; CDR3 protein: CASRFLGDPQETQYF; CDR3 DNA: TGTGCCAGCAGATTCCTAGGCGACCCCCAAGAGACCCAGTACTTC
D gene: .; J gene: TRBJ2-1; CDR3 length: 16; clone size: once; V gene: TRBV6-5; CDR3 protein: CASSYFPSSGHNEQFF; CDR3 DNA: TGTGCCAGCAGTTACTTCCCTTCGAGTGGGCACAATGAGCAGTTCTTC
D gene: TRBD1; J gene: TRBJ1-4; CDR3 length: 18; clone size: .; V gene: TRBV7-9; CDR3 protein: CASSSPSTRDSLNEKLFF; CDR3 DNA: TGTGCCAGCAGCTCCCCGTCGACCCGGGACAGTCTAAATGAAAAACTGTTTTTT
D gene: .; J gene: TRBJ2-3; CDR3 length: 16; clone size: .; V gene: TRBV11-2; CDR3 protein: CASSFRLDPITDTQYF; CDR3 DNA: TGTGCCAGCAGCTTCAGACTAGACCCCATCACAGATACGCAGTATTTT
D gene: TRBD1; J gene: TRBJ2-5; CDR3 length: 15; clone size: .; V gene: TRBV15; CDR3 protein: CATSRKTGVSETQYF; CDR3 DNA: TGTGCCACCAGCAGAAAGACAGGGGTTTCAGAGACCCAGTACTTC
D gene: TRBD1; J gene: TRBJ2-3; CDR3 length: 18; clone size: .; V gene: TRBV18; CDR3 protein: CASSHGLGQGGIVDTQYF; CDR3 DNA: TGTGCCAGCTCACATGGGCTCGGACAGGGGGGGATAGTAGATACGCAGTATTTT
D gene: TRBD2; J gene: TRBJ2-3; CDR3 length: 17; clone size: .; V gene: TRBV7-9; CDR3 protein: CASSPSGKRLSTDTQYF; CDR3 DNA: TGTGCCAGCAGCCCCAGCGGGAAGAGGTTGAGTACAGATACGCAGTATTTT
D gene: TRBD1; J gene: TRBJ2-7; CDR3 length: 14; clone size: .; V gene: TRBV28; CDR3 protein: CASSLIQGKHEQYF; CDR3 DNA: TGTGCCAGCAGCTTGATACAGGGGAAACACGAGCAGTACTTC
D gene: TRBD1; J gene: TRBJ1-1; CDR3 length: 14; clone size: .; V gene: TRBV5-1; CDR3 protein: CASSPTGDGTEAFF; CDR3 DNA: TGCGCCAGCAGCCCGACAGGGGACGGAACTGAAGCTTTCTTT
D gene: TRBD2; J gene: TRBJ2-5; CDR3 length: 19; clone size: .; V gene: TRBV30; CDR3 protein: CAWSLIRTSGSREEETQYF; CDR3 DNA: TGTGCCTGGAGCCTTATCAGGACTAGCGGGAGCAGGGAGGAAGAGACCCAGTACTTC
D gene: TRBD2; J gene: TRBJ2-3; CDR3 length: 16; clone size: .; V gene: TRBV7-3; CDR3 protein: CASSSSGLAVTDTQYF; CDR3 DNA: TGTGCCAGCAGCTCCTCGGGACTAGCGGTCACAGATACGCAGTATTTT
D gene: .; J gene: TRBJ2-1; CDR3 length: 13; clone size: .; V gene: TRBV27; CDR3 protein: CASRLTGYNEQFF; CDR3 DNA: TGTGCCAGCAGATTAACAGGGTACAATGAGCAGTTCTTC
D gene: TRBD1; J gene: TRBJ1-1; CDR3 length: 15; clone size: .; V gene: TRBV28; CDR3 protein: CASSHRGSMNTEAFF; CDR3 DNA: TGTGCCAGCAGTCACAGGGGCTCCATGAACACTGAAGCTTTCTTT
D gene: TRBD1; J gene: TRBJ1-1; CDR3 length: 14; clone size: .; V gene: TRBV7-3; CDR3 protein: CASSPGQGRTEAFF; CDR3 DNA: TGTGCCAGCAGCCCGGGACAGGGAAGGACTGAAGCTTTCTTT
D gene: TRBD2; J gene: TRBJ2-7; CDR3 length: 17; clone size: .; V gene: TRBV4-1; CDR3 protein: CASSLSHRTSGPYEQYF; CDR3 DNA: TGCGCCAGCAGCCTAAGTCATAGGACTAGCGGACCTTACGAGCAGTACTTC
D gene: .; J gene: TRBJ1-2; CDR3 length: 13; clone size: .; V gene: TRBV10-1; CDR3 protein: CASSPDSFYGYTF; CDR3 DNA: TGCGCCAGCAGTCCGGACAGCTTCTATGGCTACACCTTC
D gene: .; J gene: TRBJ2-1; CDR3 length: 16; clone size: .; V gene: TRBV7-8; CDR3 protein: CASSLDSSGSSLEQFF; CDR3 DNA: TGTGCCAGCAGCTTAGATTCTTCAGGGTCATCGCTTGAGCAGTTCTTC
D gene: .; J gene: TRBJ1-2; CDR3 length: 13; clone size: .; V gene: TRBV5-1; CDR3 protein: CASSVGREYGYTF; CDR3 DNA: TGCGCCAGCAGCGTAGGGAGGGAGTATGGCTACACCTTC
D gene: TRBD1; J gene: TRBJ2-7; CDR3 length: 13; clone size: .; V gene: TRBV28; CDR3 protein: CASRNRGTYEQYF; CDR3 DNA: TGTGCCAGCCGAAACAGGGGTACCTACGAGCAGTACTTC
D gene: TRBD2; J gene: TRBJ2-7; CDR3 length: 15; clone size: .; V gene: TRBV5-1; CDR3 protein: CASSLGLAGSYEQYF; CDR3 DNA: TGCGCCAGCAGCTTGGGACTAGCGGGATCCTACGAGCAGTACTTC
D gene: .; J gene: TRBJ1-2; CDR3 length: 16; clone size: .; V gene: TRBV10-3; CDR3 protein: CAISDSARHAGYGYTF; CDR3 DNA: TGTGCCATCAGTGACTCAGCCCGACATGCTGGCTATGGCTACACCTTC